Shown below are 2 T cell receptor beta chains from a single sample sequenced in a study of blood T cells in healthy people across ages. Combining a sample-barcoded 5' primer with a J-beta primer mix, a second PCR ran for roughly 6 to 12 cycles. One entry per CDR3 protein results from TCRdb running MiXCR on the 5' RACE reads. This table has 850,000 to 1,000,000 distinct CDR3 sequences, just over 50% appearing once. What was sequenced was blood. The source of these receptors is an older woman in good health.

V and J are TRBV12-3 or TRBV12-4 and TRBJ2-1, with a possible D match to TRBD1 (6 bases). Trimming stripped 7 bases from V and 10 bases from J, with 11 bases between. CDR3 length: 11 residues. CDR3 nucleotide sequence: TGTGCCAGCACCTGGGGGCGGGAGCAGTTCTTC. Its translation: CASTWGREQFF.

The rearrangement uses TRBV20-1 and TRBJ2-1; TRBD2 matches 13 bases. Germline V gene sequence: CDR1 DFQATT, CDR2 SNEGSKA (reference sequence). The junction had 10 bases not matched to a gene; V was cut back by 7 bases and J by 7 bases. There are 15 residues in the CDR3. This CDR3 is CSGSGGTSGTNEQFF. For the CDR3, the DNA is TGCAGTGGGTCCGGGGGGACTAGCGGGACGAATGAGCAGTTCTTC.